The 26 T cell receptor beta chains below come from one sample, sequenced in a study of early stage breast cancer tumors (dated by TCRdb to the late 2010s). The library was obtained by the immunoSEQ multiplex PCR assay. As stored in TCRdb, this immuneACCESS dataset retains in-frame rearrangements with V and J assigned. A fraction of the clones does not appear; measured against another copy, unresolved V genes explain less than half of the discrepancy, and the remainder lacks a known reason. This sample comprises fewer than 75,000 clones, over 65% of them detected only once. 3% to 4% of the sample belongs to the ten largest clones. Source material: blood. The source of these receptors is a person between 30 and 45 years old with breast cancer.

The gene calls are TRBV7-9 and TRBJ2-7, with D unresolved. This CDR3 is built from 15 residues. V was cut by 8 bases and J by 1 base, with 18 bases left in between. Looked up from germline, CDR1 is SEHNR and CDR2 is FQNEAQ (reference sequence). The CDR3 protein is CASGTTAPGSYEQYF. The CDR3 DNA follows: TGTGCCAGCGGCACTACCGCCCCTGGATCCTACGAGCAGTACTTC.

The V call is TRBV18, the J call TRBJ1-3, with D unclear. V lost 3 bases to trimming and J lost 8 bases, with 11 bases between them. Germline CDR1 reads KGHSH; CDR2 reads LQKENI. This CDR3 is 13 amino acids long. The CDR3 region is CASSPGVADTIYF. In DNA, the CDR3 is TGTGCCAGCTCACCGGGCGTAGCAGACACCATATATTTT. Based on the CDR3 plus reference TRBV18 and TRBJ1-3, the full variable domain is NAGVMQNPRHLVRRRGQEARLRCSPMKGHSHVYWYRQLPEEGLKFMVYLQKENIIDESGMPKERFSAEFPKEGPSILRIQQVVRGDSAAYFCASSPGVADTIYFGEGSWLTVV.

This clone was seen a few times. The chain carries TRBV21-1 and TRBJ2-5. TRBV21-1 corresponds to a pseudogene. This CDR3 is built from 16 residues. CDR3 in DNA: TGTGCCAGCAGCAATAGGCTGCGGCAGGCTTTAGAGACCCAGTACTTC. This encodes CASSNRLRQALETQYF.

The CDR3 region has the DNA TGTGCCAGCAGCTTTGCTAGCGGGAGCAATGAGCAGTTCTTC. Protein sequence: CASSFASGSNEQFF. This rearrangement joins TRBV7-6 to TRBJ2-1; 10 bases fit TRBD2. The CDR3 totals 14 residues. J lost 6 bases, V lost 3 bases, and 2 bases had no gene match. CDR1 and CDR2 from the germline V gene are SGHVS and FNYEAQ.

This clone was observed a single time. This chain links TRBV7-9 with TRBJ2-3; D may correspond to TRBD1 or TRBD2 (6 bases each). V was clipped by 5 bases and J by 6 bases, with 24 bases between them. Germline-derived CDR1 and CDR2 are SEHNR and FQNEAQ (reference sequence). The length of the CDR3 is 17 residues. CDR3 loop: CASSNPMGALRGDTQYF. CDR3 bases: TGTGCCAGCAGCAACCCCATGGGGGCGCTCCGGGGGGATACGCAGTATTTT.

V is TRBV13 and J is TRBJ2-7; 12 positions match TRBD2. Germline lookup yields CDR1 PRHDT and CDR2 FYEKMQ (reference sequence). This CDR3 has 16 amino acids. The ends lost 2 bases at V and 3 bases at J; junction bases unmatched: 5. The CDR3 DNA is TGTGCCAGCAGCTTACAGGGACTAGCGGGTTTCTACGAGCAGTACTTC. It translates to CASSLQGLAGFYEQYF. Using reference TRBV13 and TRBJ2-7 for the parts outside the CDR3, the full variable domain is AAGVIQSPRHLIKEKRETATLKCYPIPRHDTVYWYQQGPGQDPQFLISFYEKMQSDKGSIPDRFSAQQFSDYHSELNMSSLELGDSALYFCASSLQGLAGFYEQYFGPGTRLTVT.

Of note for this clone: At one boundary the junction diverges from the germline segment, which might be a read error. V is TRBV7-7 and J is TRBJ1-5; 7 nucleotides agree with TRBD1. The CDR3 runs to 20 residues. Germline V gene sequence: CDR1 SSHAT, CDR2 FNYEAQ (reference sequence). The CDR3 protein is CASSLPTGVNRDPEIQPQHF. CDR3 sequence (DNA): TGTGCTAGCAGCTTACCTACAGGGGTCAACCGGGACCCTGAAATTCAGCCCCAGCATTTT.

This sequence joins TRBV6-1 and TRBJ2-7; 9 bases are shared with TRBD1. CDR3 length equals 13 residues. Per the germline V gene, CDR1 is MNHNS and CDR2 is SASEGT. V shed 6 bases, J shed 5 bases, and the junction held 5 bases outside the gene matches. The CDR3 DNA reads as TGTGCCAGCAGGGGGGACAGGGTGGACGAGCAGTACTTC. Translation gives CASRGDRVDEQYF.

This chain connects TRBV4-3 to TRBJ1-2, with 8 bases aligning to TRBD1. V was clipped by 1 base and J by 8 bases; unmatched bases: 18. The CDR3 has 18 amino acids. Germline V gene lookup returns CDR1 LGHNA and CDR2 YSLEER. The CDR3 protein is CASSQGPGRGRISGGYTF. The CDR3 DNA is TGCGCCAGCAGCCAAGGACCTGGCAGGGGGCGAATTTCGGGCGGCTACACCTTC.

This chain joins TRBV19 and TRBJ2-7; 7 bases align to TRBD2. The ends lost 6 bases at V and 2 bases at J; junction bases unmatched: 10. The germline gives CDR1 LNHDA, CDR2 SQIVND (reference sequence). This CDR3 comprises 15 residues. CDR3 sequence reads: CASRPAGTGTYEQYF. CDR3 in DNA: TGTGCCAGTAGGCCAGCGGGAACGGGGACCTACGAGCAGTACTTC.

This clone was recorded only once. The chain links TRBV11-2 to TRBJ2-1, with D unresolved. The germline gives CDR1 SGHAT, CDR2 FQNNGV. The V gene lost 2 bases and the J gene lost 8 bases, with 16 bases spanning the gap. CDR3 size: 15 residues. The CDR3 loop is CASSLQADSIDEQFF. DNA for the CDR3: TGTGCCAGCAGCTTACAGGCAGATTCGATAGATGAGCAGTTCTTC.

This clone showed up just once. In DNA, the CDR3 is TGCGCCAGCAGCAGAACGACAGTAAACACTGAAGCTTTCTTT. Its translation is CASSRTTVNTEAFF. The chain employs TRBV5-1 and TRBJ1-1, with a weak D call TRBD1 (5 bases). The CDR3 has 14 amino acids. The germline CDR1 and CDR2 sequences are SGHRS and YFSETQ. V was shortened by 4 bases and J by 2 bases, with 12 bases between the two germline ends.

The chain recombines TRBV27 with TRBJ2-7; 7 nucleotides align to TRBD1. Germline CDR1 MNHEY, CDR2 SMNVEV (reference sequence). The CDR3 totals 12 residues. The J segment lost 4 bases and the V segment lost 3 bases, leaving 0 bases of the junction unmatched. The CDR3, as DNA: TGTGCCAGCAGTTTCAGGGGGTACGAGCAGTACTTC. It translates to CASSFRGYEQYF.

The chain is built from TRBV18 and TRBJ2-7; D might be TRBD2 (5 bases). The germline V gene has CDR1 KGHSH and CDR2 LQKENI. This CDR3 is built from 10 residues. V lost 6 bases to trimming and J lost 12 bases, with 12 bases between them. The chain's CDR3 is CASSVCGPYF. The CDR3 DNA reads as TGTGCCAGCTCCGTTTGCGGGCCGTACTTC.

The chain uses TRBV30 and TRBJ1-2; D remains ambiguous. CDR3 length: 14 amino acids. The germline V gene has CDR1 GTSNPN and CDR2 SVGIG (reference sequence). Trimming pared 4 bases from V and 0 bases from J, leaving 12 bases between. The CDR3 is CAWIPAVANYGYTF. The CDR3 DNA is TGTGCCTGGATACCGGCAGTCGCTAACTATGGCTACACCTTC.

The chain recombines TRBV6-4 with TRBJ2-3, with D hard to call. This CDR3 is built from 15 residues. Trimming shortened V by 3 bases and J by 0 bases, and 10 bases separated the two germline ends. The germline V gene encodes CDR1 MRHNA and CDR2 SNTAGT. The CDR3 nucleotides are TGTGCCAGCAGTGATGTCGGCTCGAGCACAGATACGCAGTATTTT. Its protein is CASSDVGSSTDTQYF.

This chain connects TRBV6-5 to TRBJ2-7; 7 nucleotides match TRBD1. This CDR3 has 16 amino acids. The trim removed 0 bases at V and 3 bases at J, leaving 8 bases unmatched. Germline V gene sequence: CDR1 MNHEY, CDR2 SVGAGI. CDR3 residues: CASSYSGQPSVYEQYF. The CDR3 DNA is TGTGCCAGCAGTTACTCGGGACAGCCCTCCGTCTACGAGCAGTACTTC.

This chain connects TRBV27 to TRBJ2-3; no clear D. The germline V and J ends were trimmed by 6 bases and 2 bases, with 6 bases remaining between them. The germline V gene has CDR1 MNHEY and CDR2 SMNVEV (reference sequence). This CDR3 spans 12 amino acids. The CDR3 nucleotides read TGTGCCAGCAGAGGTCTCACAGATACGCAGTATTTT. The encoded protein is CASRGLTDTQYF.

This chain joins TRBV14 and TRBJ2-1; TRBD2 matches at 8 bases. Germline V gene sequence: CDR1 SGHDN, CDR2 FVKESK. The V segment lost 3 bases and the J segment 8 bases; nucleotides outside the gene matches: 0. The CDR3 sequence is 12 residues long. CDR3 nucleotide sequence: TGTGCCAGCAGCCAGACTAGCGATGAGCAGTTCTTC. Translation: CASSQTSDEQFF. Full variable domain (remainder filled in from reference TRBV14 and TRBJ2-1): EAGVTQFPSHSVIEKGQTVTLRCDPISGHDNLYWYRRVMGKEIKFLLHFVKESKQDESGMPNNRFLAERTGGTYSTLKVQPAELEDSGVYFCASSQTSDEQFFGPGTRLTVL.

The chain combines TRBV4-3 with TRBJ2-3; D is unclear. The CDR3 loop spans 15 amino acids. The germline CDR1 and CDR2 sequences are LGHNA and YSLEER. Trimming shortened V by 4 bases and J by 4 bases, and 15 bases separated the two germline ends. The CDR3 region has the DNA TGCGCCAGCAGCCCCAGCGAAAGGGTCCCAGATACGCAGTATTTT. Translated: CASSPSERVPDTQYF.

This chain links TRBV5-4 with TRBJ2-1, with 7 nucleotides matching TRBD2. Germline V gene sequence: CDR1 SGHNT, CDR2 YYREEE (reference sequence). With V trimmed by 3 bases and J by 6 bases, 15 bases remained unmatched. The CDR3 totals 17 residues. Written as DNA, the CDR3 is TGTGCCAGCAGCTCCGACCCTAGCGGTGCTATGTTCAATGAGCAGTTCTTC. The encoded protein is CASSSDPSGAMFNEQFF.

The chain joins TRBV6-1 to TRBJ2-7; maybe TRBD2 (6 bases). The germline gives CDR1 MNHNS, CDR2 SASEGT. The CDR3 totals 14 residues. The germline V and J ends were trimmed by 1 base and 5 bases, with 12 bases remaining between them. CDR3 loop: CASSEGRDFNEQYF. The CDR3 bases are TGTGCCAGCAGTGAAGGACGGGACTTCAACGAGCAGTACTTC.

This clone was detected only a few times. This chain links TRBV27 with TRBJ2-3, with D unresolved. Germline assignment: CDR1 MNHEY and CDR2 SMNVEV (reference sequence). V was cut by 5 bases and J by 0 bases, with 3 bases left in between. This CDR3 is 12 amino acids long. The CDR3 sequence: CASSPSTDTQYF. CDR3 sequence (DNA): TGTGCCAGCAGTCCCAGCACAGATACGCAGTATTTT.

The chain carries TRBV15 and TRBJ1-4; tentatively, D is TRBD1 (6 bases). The CDR3 contains 17 residues. Germline CDR1 and CDR2: LNHNV and YYDKDF (reference sequence). The ends were cut back, 2 bases at V and 3 bases at J, with 16 bases in the middle. The CDR3 bases are TGTGCCACCAGCAGATCCTACCACAGGGTTTCTAATGAAAAACTGTTTTTT. Its protein is CATSRSYHRVSNEKLFF.

This chain links TRBV4-3 with TRBJ2-1; 11 nucleotides match TRBD2. The J segment lost 10 bases and the V segment lost 1 base, leaving 6 bases of the junction unmatched. The germline gives CDR1 LGHNA, CDR2 YSLEER. The CDR3 runs 15 residues. The CDR3 DNA follows: TGCGCCAGCAGCCAAGGAACTAGCGGGAGCGGAGAGCAGTTCTTC. Encoded protein: CASSQGTSGSGEQFF.

The V and J genes are TRBV7-8 and TRBJ1-1; no definite D call. Looked up from germline, CDR1 is SGHVS and CDR2 is FQNEAQ. Deletions cut 3 bases from V and 0 bases from J, with 11 bases between. The CDR3 totals 15 residues. This CDR3 is CASSLGQAVNTEAFF. The DNA for the CDR3 is TGTGCCAGCAGCTTGGGCCAGGCCGTGAACACTGAAGCTTTCTTT.